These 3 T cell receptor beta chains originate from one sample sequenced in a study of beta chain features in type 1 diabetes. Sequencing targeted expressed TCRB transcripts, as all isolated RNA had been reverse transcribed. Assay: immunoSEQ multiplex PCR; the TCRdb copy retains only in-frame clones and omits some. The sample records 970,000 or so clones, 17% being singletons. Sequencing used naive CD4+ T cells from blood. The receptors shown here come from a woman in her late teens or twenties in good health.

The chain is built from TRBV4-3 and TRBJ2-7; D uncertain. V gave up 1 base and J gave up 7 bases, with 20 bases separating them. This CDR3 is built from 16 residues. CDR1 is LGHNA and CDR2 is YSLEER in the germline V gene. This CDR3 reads CASSQVTGVIASEQYF. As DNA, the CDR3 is TGCGCCAGCAGCCAAGTAACGGGTGTCATCGCTAGTGAGCAGTACTTC.

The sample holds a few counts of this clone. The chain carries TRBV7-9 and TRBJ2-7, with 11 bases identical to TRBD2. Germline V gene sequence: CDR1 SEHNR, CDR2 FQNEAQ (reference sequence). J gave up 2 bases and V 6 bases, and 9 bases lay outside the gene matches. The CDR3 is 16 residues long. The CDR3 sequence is CASSLGGLAGTYEQYF. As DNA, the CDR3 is TGTGCCAGCAGTCTTGGCGGACTAGCGGGTACCTACGAGCAGTACTTC. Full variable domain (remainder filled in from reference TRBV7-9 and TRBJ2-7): DTGVSQNPRHKITKRGQNVTFRCDPISEHNRLYWYRQTLGQGPEFLTYFQNEAQLEKSRLLSDRFSAERPKGSFSTLEIQRTEQGDSAMYLCASSLGGLAGTYEQYFGPGTRLTVT.

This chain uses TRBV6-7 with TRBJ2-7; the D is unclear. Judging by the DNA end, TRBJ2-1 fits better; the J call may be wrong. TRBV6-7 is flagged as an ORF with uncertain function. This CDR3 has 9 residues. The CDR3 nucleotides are TGTGCCAGCGCCCATGAGCAGTTCTTC. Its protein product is CASAHEQFF.